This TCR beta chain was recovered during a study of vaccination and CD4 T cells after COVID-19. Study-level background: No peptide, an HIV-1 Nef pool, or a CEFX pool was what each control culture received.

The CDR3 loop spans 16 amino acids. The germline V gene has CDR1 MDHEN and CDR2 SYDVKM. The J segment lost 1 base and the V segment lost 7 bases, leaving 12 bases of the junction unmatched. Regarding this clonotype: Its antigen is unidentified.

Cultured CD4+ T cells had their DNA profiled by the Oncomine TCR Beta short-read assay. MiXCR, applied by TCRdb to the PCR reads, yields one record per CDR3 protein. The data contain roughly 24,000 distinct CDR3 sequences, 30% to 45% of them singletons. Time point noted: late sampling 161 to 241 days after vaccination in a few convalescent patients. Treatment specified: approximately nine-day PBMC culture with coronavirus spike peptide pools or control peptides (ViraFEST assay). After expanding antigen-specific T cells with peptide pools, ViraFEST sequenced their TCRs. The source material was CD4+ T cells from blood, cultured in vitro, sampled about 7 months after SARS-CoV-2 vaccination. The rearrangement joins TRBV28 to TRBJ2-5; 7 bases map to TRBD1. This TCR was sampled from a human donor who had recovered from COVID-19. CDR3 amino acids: CASTRPQGQFQETQYF. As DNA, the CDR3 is TGTGCCAGCACCCGGCCCCAGGGACAGTTCCAAGAGACCCAGTACTTC.